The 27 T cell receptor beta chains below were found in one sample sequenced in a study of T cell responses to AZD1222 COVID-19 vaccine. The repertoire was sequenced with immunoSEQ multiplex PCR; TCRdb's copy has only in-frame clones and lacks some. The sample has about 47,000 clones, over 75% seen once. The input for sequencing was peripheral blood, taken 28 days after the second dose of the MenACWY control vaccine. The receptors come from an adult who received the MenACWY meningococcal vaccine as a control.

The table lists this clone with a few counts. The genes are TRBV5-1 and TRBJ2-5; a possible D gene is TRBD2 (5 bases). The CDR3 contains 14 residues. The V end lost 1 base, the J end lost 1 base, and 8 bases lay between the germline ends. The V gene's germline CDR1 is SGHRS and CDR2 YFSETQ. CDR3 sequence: CASSLYGIQETQYF. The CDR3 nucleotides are TGCGCCAGCAGCTTGTACGGGATCCAAGAGACCCAGTACTTC.

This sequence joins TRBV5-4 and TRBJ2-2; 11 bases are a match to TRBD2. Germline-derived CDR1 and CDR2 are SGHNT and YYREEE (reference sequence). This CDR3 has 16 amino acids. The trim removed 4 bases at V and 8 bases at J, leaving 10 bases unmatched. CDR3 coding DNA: TGTGCCAGCAGCCCTAGACCAACTAGCGGGGGTGGGGAGCTGTTTTTT. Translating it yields CASSPRPTSGGGELFF.

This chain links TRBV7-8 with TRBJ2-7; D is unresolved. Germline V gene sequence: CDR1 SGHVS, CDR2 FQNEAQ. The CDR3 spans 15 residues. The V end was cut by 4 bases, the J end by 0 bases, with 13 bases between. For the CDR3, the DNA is TGTGCCAGCAGCTCACGGCGGTTTAGCTCCTACGAGCAGTACTTC. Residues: CASSSRRFSSYEQYF.

The CDR3: CASSLTVGQFEAFF. CDR3 sequence (DNA): TGTGCCAGCAGTTTGACCGTGGGTCAATTTGAAGCTTTCTTT. The chain has TRBV27 and TRBJ1-1; D not certain. The CDR3 spans 14 residues. The germline V and J ends were trimmed by 3 bases and 7 bases, with 15 bases remaining between them. CDR1 and CDR2 from the germline V gene are MNHEY and SMNVEV (reference sequence).

CDR3 sequence (DNA): TGTGCCAGCAGTCGAAGTGGGAACACTGAAGCTTTCTTT. It yields the protein CASSRSGNTEAFF. The chain uses TRBV25-1 and TRBJ1-1; D gene uncertain. CDR3 length: 13 residues. The V end lost 5 bases, the J end lost 1 base, and 8 bases lay between the germline ends. Germline V CDR1 and CDR2: MGHDK, SYGVNS.

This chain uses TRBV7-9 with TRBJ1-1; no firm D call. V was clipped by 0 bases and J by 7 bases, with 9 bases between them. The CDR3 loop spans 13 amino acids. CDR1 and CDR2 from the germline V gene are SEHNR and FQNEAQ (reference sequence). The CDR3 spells CASSLALGIEAFF. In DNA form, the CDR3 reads TGTGCCAGCAGCTTAGCGTTAGGGATTGAAGCTTTCTTT.

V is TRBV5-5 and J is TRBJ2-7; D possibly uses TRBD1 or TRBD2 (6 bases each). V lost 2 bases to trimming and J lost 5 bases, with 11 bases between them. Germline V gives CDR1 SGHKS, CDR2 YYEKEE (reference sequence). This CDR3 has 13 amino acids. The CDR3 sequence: CASSFPGANEQYF. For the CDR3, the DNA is TGTGCCAGCAGCTTCCCGGGGGCAAACGAGCAGTACTTC.

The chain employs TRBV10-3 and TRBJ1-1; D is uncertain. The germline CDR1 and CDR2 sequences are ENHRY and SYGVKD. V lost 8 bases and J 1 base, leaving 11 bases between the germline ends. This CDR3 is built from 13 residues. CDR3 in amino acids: CAIGRQQNTEAFF. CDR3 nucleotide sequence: TGTGCCATCGGTCGGCAGCAGAACACTGAAGCTTTCTTT.

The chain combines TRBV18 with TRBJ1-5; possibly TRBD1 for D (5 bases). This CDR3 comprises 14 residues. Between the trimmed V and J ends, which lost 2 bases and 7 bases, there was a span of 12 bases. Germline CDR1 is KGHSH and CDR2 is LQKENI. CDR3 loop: CASSPVRGEQPQHF. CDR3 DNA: TGTGCCAGCTCACCAGTGAGAGGGGAGCAGCCCCAGCATTTT.

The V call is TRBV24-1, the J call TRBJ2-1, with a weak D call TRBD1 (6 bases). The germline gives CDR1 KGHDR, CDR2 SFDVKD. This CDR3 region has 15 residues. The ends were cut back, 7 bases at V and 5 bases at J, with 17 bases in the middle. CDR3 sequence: CATRRQERMNNEQFF. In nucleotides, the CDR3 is TGTGCCACCAGAAGACAGGAGAGAATGAACAATGAGCAGTTCTTC.

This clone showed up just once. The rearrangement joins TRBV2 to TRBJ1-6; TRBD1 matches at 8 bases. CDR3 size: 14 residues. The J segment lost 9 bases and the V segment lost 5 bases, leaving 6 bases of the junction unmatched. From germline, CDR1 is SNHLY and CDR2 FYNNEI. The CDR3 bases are TGTGCCAGCAGTAATCAGGGGGCGGTTTCACCCCTCCACTTT. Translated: CASSNQGAVSPLHF.

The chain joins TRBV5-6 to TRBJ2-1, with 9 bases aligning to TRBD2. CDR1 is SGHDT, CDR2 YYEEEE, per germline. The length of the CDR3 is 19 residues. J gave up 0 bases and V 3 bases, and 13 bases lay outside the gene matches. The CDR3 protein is CASSSLALAGSSSYNEQFF. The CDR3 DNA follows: TGTGCCAGCAGCTCCCTAGCGCTAGCGGGGTCCAGCTCCTACAATGAGCAGTTCTTC. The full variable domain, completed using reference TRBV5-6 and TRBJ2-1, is DAGVTQSPTHLIKTRGQQVTLRCSPKSGHDTVSWYQQALGQGPQFIFQYYEEEERQRGNFPDRFSGHQFPNYSSELNVNALLLGDSALYLCASSSLALAGSSSYNEQFFGPGTRLTVL.

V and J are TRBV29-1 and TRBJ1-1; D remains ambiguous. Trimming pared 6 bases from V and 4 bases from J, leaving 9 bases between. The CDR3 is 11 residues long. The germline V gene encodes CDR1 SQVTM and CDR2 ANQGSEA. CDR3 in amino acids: CSVQRSTEAFF. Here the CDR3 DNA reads TGCAGCGTCCAGAGGAGCACTGAAGCTTTCTTT.

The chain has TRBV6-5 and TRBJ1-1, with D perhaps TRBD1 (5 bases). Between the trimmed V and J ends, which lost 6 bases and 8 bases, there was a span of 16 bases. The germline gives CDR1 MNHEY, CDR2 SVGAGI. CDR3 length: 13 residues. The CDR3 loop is CASRTRGRGEAFF. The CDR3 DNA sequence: TGTGCCAGCAGGACCCGGGGACGGGGGGAAGCTTTCTTT.

CDR3 DNA: TGCGCCAGCAGCCAAGGAACTGTGGATGGCTACACCTTC. Translation: CASSQGTVDGYTF. The chain has TRBV4-1 and TRBJ1-2; D uncertain. V lost 1 base, J lost 6 bases, and 9 bases lay in between. This CDR3 has 13 amino acids. CDR1 is MGHRA, CDR2 YSYEKL, per germline.

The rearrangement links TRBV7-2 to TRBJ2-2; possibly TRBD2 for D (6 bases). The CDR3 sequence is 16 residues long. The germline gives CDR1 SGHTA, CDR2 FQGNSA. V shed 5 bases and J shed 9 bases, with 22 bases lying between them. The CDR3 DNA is TGTGCCAGCAGCATACGCTTAACAAGCGGGCCTCGGGAGCTGTTTTTT. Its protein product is CASSIRLTSGPRELFF.

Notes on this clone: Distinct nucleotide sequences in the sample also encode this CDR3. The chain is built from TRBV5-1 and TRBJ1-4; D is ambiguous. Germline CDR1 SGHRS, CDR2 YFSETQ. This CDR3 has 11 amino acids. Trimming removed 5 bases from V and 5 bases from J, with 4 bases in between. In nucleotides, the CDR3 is TGCGCCAGCAGGTTGAATGAAAAACTGTTTTTT. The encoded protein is CASRLNEKLFF.

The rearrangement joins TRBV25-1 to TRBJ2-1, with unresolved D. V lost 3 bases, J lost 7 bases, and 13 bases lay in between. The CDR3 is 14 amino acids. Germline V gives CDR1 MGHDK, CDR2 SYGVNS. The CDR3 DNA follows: TGTGCCAGCAGTGACGTGGGGAACAAAAATGAGCAGTTCTTC. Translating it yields CASSDVGNKNEQFF.

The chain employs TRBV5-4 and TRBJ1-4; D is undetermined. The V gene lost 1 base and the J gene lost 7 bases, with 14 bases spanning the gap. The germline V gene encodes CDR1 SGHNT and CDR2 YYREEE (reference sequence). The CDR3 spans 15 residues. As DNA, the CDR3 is TGTGCCAGCAGCTTGAAGGGTGTGGTGCGTGAAAAACTGTTTTTT. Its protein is CASSLKGVVREKLFF.

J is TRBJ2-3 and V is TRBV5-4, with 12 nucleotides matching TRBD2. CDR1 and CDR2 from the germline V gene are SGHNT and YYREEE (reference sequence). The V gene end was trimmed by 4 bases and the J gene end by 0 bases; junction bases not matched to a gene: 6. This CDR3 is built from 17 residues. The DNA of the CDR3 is TGTGCCAGCAGCAATGGACTAGCGGGACCTAGCACAGATACGCAGTATTTT. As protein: CASSNGLAGPSTDTQYF.

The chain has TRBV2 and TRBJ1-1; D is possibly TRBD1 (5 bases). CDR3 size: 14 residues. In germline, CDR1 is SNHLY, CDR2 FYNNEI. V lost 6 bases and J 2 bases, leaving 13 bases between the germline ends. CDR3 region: CASRPGAANTEAFF. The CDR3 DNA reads TGTGCCAGCAGGCCCGGGGCAGCCAACACTGAAGCTTTCTTT.

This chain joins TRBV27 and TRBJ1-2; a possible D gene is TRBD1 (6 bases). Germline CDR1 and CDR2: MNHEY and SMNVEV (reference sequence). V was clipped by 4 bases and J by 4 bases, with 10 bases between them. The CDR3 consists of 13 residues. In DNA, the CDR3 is TGTGCCAGCAGTTCCAGGGGCCCCTATGGCTACACCTTC. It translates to CASSSRGPYGYTF.

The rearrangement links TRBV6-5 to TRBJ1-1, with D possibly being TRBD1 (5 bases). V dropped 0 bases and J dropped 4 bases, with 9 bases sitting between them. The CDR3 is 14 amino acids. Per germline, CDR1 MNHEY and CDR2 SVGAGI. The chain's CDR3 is CASSYSVGGTEAFF. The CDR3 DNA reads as TGTGCCAGCAGTTACTCGGTGGGGGGCACTGAAGCTTTCTTT.

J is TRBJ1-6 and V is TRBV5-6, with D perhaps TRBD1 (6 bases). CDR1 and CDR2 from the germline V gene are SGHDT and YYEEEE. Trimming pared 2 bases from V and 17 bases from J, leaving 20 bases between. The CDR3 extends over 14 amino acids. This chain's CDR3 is CASSLRSGAGVIHF. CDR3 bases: TGTGCCAGCAGCTTAAGGTCGGGGGCCGGGGTCATCCACTTT.

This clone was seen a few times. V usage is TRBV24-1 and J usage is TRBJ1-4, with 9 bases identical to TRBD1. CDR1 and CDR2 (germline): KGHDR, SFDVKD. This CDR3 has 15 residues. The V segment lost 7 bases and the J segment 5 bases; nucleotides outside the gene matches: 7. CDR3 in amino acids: CATSDAGTGNEKLFF. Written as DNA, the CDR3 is TGTGCCACCAGCGACGCCGGGACAGGGAATGAAAAACTGTTTTTT.

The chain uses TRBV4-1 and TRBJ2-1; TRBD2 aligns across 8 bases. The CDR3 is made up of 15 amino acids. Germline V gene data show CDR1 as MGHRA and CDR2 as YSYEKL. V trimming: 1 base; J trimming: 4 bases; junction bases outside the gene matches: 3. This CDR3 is CASSQGAGEYNEQFF. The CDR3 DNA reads TGCGCCAGCAGCCAAGGAGCGGGAGAATACAATGAGCAGTTCTTC.

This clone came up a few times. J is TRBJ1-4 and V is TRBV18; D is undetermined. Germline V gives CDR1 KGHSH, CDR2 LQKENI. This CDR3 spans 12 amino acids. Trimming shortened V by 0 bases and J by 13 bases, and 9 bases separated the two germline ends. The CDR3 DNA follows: TGTGCCAGCTCACCACCCTTCGGAACACTGTTTTTT. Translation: CASSPPFGTLFF.